This T cell receptor beta chain was sequenced in a study of OX40 agonist ivuxolimab in advanced cancers. Whole-study context: A mean age of around 66 years, range 23 to 79, was recorded, and 70% to 85% were male.

Points on this clone: As yet, its antigen is unknown.

Method: immunoSEQ multiplex PCR; TCRdb's copy keeps in-frame clones and lacks some. The data show about 76,000 clones, about 81% seen once. Baseline, cycle 4 day 1, and cycle 7 day 1 were the blood sampling points. General study findings and limits: In the 0.1 to 3.0 mg/kg range, CD4+ and CD8+ blood T cells had expanded clonally by week 6. More expanded clones were seen, on average, in CD8+ T cells than in CD4+.

The germline CDR1 and CDR2 sequences are SGHRS and YFSETQ. Trimming pared 0 bases from V and 0 bases from J, leaving 10 bases between. The CDR3 length is 15 residues. The sequences come from CD4+ or CD8+ T cells sorted from blood, collected in a trial of the OX40 agonist ivuxolimab. The sequence derives from an adult with an advanced solid tumor such as melanoma, head and neck, liver or kidney cancer. The rearrangement uses TRBV5-1 and TRBJ2-7; tentatively, D is TRBD1 (5 bases). CDR3 nucleotides: TGCGCCAGCAGCTTGGGGCACAGGAGCTCCTACGAGCAGTACTTC. Its protein is CASSLGHRSSYEQYF.